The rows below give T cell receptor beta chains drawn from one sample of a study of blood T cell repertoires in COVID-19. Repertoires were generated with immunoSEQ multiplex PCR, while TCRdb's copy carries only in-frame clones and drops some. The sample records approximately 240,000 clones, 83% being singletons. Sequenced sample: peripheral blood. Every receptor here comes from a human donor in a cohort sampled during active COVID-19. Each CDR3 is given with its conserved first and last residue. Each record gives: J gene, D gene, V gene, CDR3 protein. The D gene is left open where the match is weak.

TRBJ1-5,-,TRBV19,CASSPRVGATARPQHF
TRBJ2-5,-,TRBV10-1,CASSDSGSETQYF
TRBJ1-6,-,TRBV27,CASSSWGHNSPLHF
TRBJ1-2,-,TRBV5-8,CASSLQGLGGYTF
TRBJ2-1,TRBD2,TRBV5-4,CASSVPSGTGYNEQFF
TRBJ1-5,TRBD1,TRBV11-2,CASSLGDRGNQPQHF
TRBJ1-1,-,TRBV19,CASSAYYDGGNTEAFF
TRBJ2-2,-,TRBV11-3,CASSHLATAGELFF
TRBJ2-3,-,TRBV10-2,CATRGGRGTQYF
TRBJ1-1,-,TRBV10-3,CASQGPELNTEAFF
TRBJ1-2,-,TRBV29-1,CSVGQGDYGYTF
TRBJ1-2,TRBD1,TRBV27,CASSLQTGGNYGYTF
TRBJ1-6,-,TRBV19,CASSEPRVNSPLHF
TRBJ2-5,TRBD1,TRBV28,CASRTPLMTGEETQYF
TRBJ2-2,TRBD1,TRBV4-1,CASSRTGGFTGELFF
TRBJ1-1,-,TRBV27,CASSFKANTEAFF
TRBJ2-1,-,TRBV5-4,CASSLGSGGPYNEQFF
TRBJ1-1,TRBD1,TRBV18,CASSPTPGTGTSTEAFF
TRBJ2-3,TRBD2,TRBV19,CASSLGLAADTQYF
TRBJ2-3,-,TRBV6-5,CASSYSPSASTDTQYF
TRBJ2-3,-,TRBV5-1,CASNEQGRDTQYF
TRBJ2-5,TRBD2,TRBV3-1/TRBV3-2,CASSQDRSGGAQETQYF
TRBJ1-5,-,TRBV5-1,CASSQVPLTGFNQPQHF
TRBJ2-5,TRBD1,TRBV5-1,CASSLDGAGGQETQYF
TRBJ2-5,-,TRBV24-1,CATQGAGKGQYF
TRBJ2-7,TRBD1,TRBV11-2,CASSPAGTGIYEQYF
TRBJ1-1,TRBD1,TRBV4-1,CASSRLGQANTEAFF
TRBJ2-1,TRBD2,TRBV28,CASSLPMTPGLAGGPLNNEQFF
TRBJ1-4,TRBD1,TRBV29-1,CSVGRGNEKLFF
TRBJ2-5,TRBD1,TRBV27,CASSLTGGGLETQYF
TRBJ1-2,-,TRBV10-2,CASSEAGGYGYTF
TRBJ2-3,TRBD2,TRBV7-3,CASSLRGGPTDTQYF
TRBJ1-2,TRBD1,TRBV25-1,CASTSTGGFGYGYTF
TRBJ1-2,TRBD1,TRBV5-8,CASSSTGLGYGYTF
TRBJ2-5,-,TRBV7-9,CASSLSGQETQYF
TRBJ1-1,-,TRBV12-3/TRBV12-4,CASSLLYRTEAFF
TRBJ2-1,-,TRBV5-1,CASSLTSFNNEQFF
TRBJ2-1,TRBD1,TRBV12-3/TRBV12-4,CASRPPGGHEQFF
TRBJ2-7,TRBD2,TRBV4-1,CASSLGLAGGPVDEQYF
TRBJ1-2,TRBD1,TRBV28,CASSLFAGVKRGQGIDYGYTF
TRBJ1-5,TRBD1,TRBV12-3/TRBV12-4,CASKVGGPQPQHF
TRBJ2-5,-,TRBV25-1,CASSEAGPSQETQYF
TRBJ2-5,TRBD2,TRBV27,CASTKGAGRRETQYF
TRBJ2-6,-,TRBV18,CASSTDSGANVLTF
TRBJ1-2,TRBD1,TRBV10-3,CAISETGDGYTF
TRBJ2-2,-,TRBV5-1,CASSLDLTTNTGELFF
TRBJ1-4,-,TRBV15,CATSGLVGSEKLFF
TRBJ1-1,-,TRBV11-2,CASSLIGGNTEAFF
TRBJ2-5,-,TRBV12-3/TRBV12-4,CASSRDRQETQYF
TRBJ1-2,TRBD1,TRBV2,CASSGPQGADYGYTF
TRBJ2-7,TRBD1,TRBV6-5,CASSYSGQGEGYEQYF
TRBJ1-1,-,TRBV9,CASSVRDKNTEAFF
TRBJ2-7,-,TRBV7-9,CASSRGTETYEQYF
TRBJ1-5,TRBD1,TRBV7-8,CASSRGLTGGDQPQHF
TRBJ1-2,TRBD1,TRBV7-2,CASSSAGTGAYTF
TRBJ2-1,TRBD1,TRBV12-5,CASGLGQGASYNEQFF
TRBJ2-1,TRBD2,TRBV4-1,CASSQDALAGDNEQFF